One and the same sample provided the 21 T cell receptor beta chains below, sequenced in a study of identifying expanded T cells in peripheral blood. Profiled with immunoSEQ multiplex PCR; TCRdb holds only in-frame clones, not every one. Of about 100,000 clones listed, approximately 89% are singletons. The sequencing input was blood. The receptors originated from a person aged 18 to 70 in good health.

Here the CDR3 reads CASSNRDNEQFF. The CDR3 DNA is TGTGCCAGCAGTAACCGGGACAATGAGCAGTTCTTC. V gene TRBV6-5 combines with J gene TRBJ2-1, with D hard to call. Trimming took off 5 bases at V and 5 bases at J, with 7 bases between the two ends. Per germline, CDR1 MNHEY and CDR2 SVGAGI. CDR3 length equals 12 residues.

The chain carries TRBV6-4 and TRBJ1-1; the D gene is possibly TRBD1 (6 bases). Germline lookup yields CDR1 MRHNA and CDR2 SNTAGT. This CDR3 contains 13 residues. V was shortened by 8 bases and J by 1 base, with 11 bases between the two germline ends. In DNA, the CDR3 is TGTGCCAGCGGCAGGGACAAGAACACTGAAGCTTTCTTT. It codes for CASGRDKNTEAFF.

The chain joins TRBV12-5 to TRBJ2-3; 12 nucleotides align to TRBD2. The CDR3 sequence is 17 residues long. Germline loops: CDR1 LGHNT, CDR2 FRNRAP. V shed 3 bases and J 2 bases; nucleotides not matched to a gene: 6. This CDR3 reads CASGLPTSGRHTDTQYF. The DNA for the CDR3 is TGTGCTAGTGGTTTACCAACTAGCGGGAGGCACACAGATACGCAGTATTTT. Combining the CDR3 with reference TRBV12-5 and TRBJ2-3 gives the whole variable domain DARVTQTPRHKVTEMGQEVTMRCQPILGHNTVFWYRQTMMQGLELLAYFRNRAPLDDSGMPKDRFSAEMPDATLATLKIQPSEPRDSAVYFCASGLPTSGRHTDTQYFGPGTRLTVL.

The J gene is TRBJ1-1, the V gene TRBV6-5, with 9 bases fitting TRBD1. V dropped 4 bases and J dropped 11; count of bases not matched to a gene: 8. The germline CDR1 and CDR2 sequences are MNHEY and SVGAGI. The CDR3 loop spans 13 amino acids. The CDR3 protein is CASSLGQGKAAFF. The CDR3 nucleotides are TGTGCCAGCAGTTTGGGACAGGGTAAGGCGGCTTTCTTT.

V is TRBV7-6 and J is TRBJ2-3; TRBD2 is a possible D gene (5 bases). Germline V gene sequence: CDR1 SGHVS, CDR2 FNYEAQ. V gave up 0 bases and J gave up 11 bases, with 12 bases separating them. The CDR3 runs 13 residues. The CDR3 nucleotides read TGTGCCAGCAGCTTAGCGCGAGGGCGAGGGCAGTATTTT. It encodes CASSLARGRGQYF.

CDR3 sequence: CASRPGTLGETQYF. The CDR3 DNA sequence: TGCGCCAGCAGACCCGGGACCCTGGGAGAGACCCAGTACTTC. This chain joins TRBV5-1 and TRBJ2-5; D may match TRBD1 or TRBD2 (5 bases each). CDR1 SGHRS and CDR2 YFSETQ come from the germline V gene. The CDR3 has 14 residues. V lost 5 bases, J lost 4 bases, and 15 bases lay in between.

The chain recombines TRBV19 with TRBJ1-1, with TRBD1 matching over 8 bases. V trimming: 4 bases; J trimming: 5 bases; junction bases outside the gene matches: 6. Germline CDR1 LNHDA, CDR2 SQIVND (reference sequence). CDR3 size: 14 residues. CDR3 in amino acids: CASSTGQGRTEAFF. For the CDR3, the DNA is TGTGCCAGTAGTACCGGACAGGGTCGGACTGAAGCTTTCTTT.

This clone was found a few times. This specimen includes other DNA sequences encoding the same CDR3. This chain links TRBV27 with TRBJ1-5; D remains ambiguous. Germline-derived CDR1 and CDR2 are MNHEY and SMNVEV (reference sequence). Trimming removed 3 bases at V and 5 bases at J, with 11 bases between. This CDR3 region has 14 residues. CDR3 region: CASSFSGGDQPQHF. The CDR3 DNA is TGTGCCAGCAGTTTTTCGGGCGGGGATCAGCCCCAGCATTTT.

The rearrangement uses TRBV15 and TRBJ1-1; weak D call: TRBD1 (5 bases). V lost 0 bases and J 0 bases, leaving 14 bases between the germline ends. The CDR3 consists of 17 residues. In germline, CDR1 is LNHNV, CDR2 YYDKDF (reference sequence). The CDR3 DNA follows: TGTGCCACCAGCAGAGAATACGGAACAGGCTTGAACACTGAAGCTTTCTTT. It specifies CATSREYGTGLNTEAFF.

This clone was picked up a small number of times. The V and J genes are TRBV7-3 and TRBJ1-2; 8 nucleotides match TRBD1. The CDR3 is 12 amino acids. Germline CDR1 and CDR2: SGHTA and FQGTGA. Losses at the gene ends were 5 bases for V and 7 bases for J; bases not matched to a gene: 3. The CDR3 DNA reads as TGTGCCAGCAGCCCCGGACAGGGTGGCTACACCTTC. Translating gives CASSPGQGGYTF.

The rearrangement uses TRBV7-2 and TRBJ2-7, with D uncertain. With 5 bases removed from V and 5 bases from J, the gap between germline ends came to 10 bases. Germline loops: CDR1 SGHTA, CDR2 FQGNSA. The CDR3 spans 12 residues. The CDR3 nucleotides read TGTGCCAGCAGCCGACGTTTCGACGAGCAGTACTTC. It codes for CASSRRFDEQYF.

CDR3 nucleotide sequence: TGTGCCAGCAGTTACCAGACAGGGAGGGATGAGCAGTTCTTC. Protein sequence: CASSYQTGRDEQFF. V is TRBV6-5 and J is TRBJ2-1; the D call may be TRBD1 or TRBD2 (7 bases each). The germline gives CDR1 MNHEY, CDR2 SVGAGI. Trimming stripped 2 bases from V and 8 bases from J, with 13 bases between. The CDR3 is made up of 14 amino acids.

This CDR3 reads CASSLGRGQGQPQHF. The CDR3 nucleotides read TGTGCCAGCAGCTTGGGCAGGGGGCAAGGTCAGCCCCAGCATTTT. This chain uses TRBV5-8 with TRBJ1-5; 8 bases map to TRBD1. Losses at the gene ends were 0 bases for V and 6 bases for J; bases not matched to a gene: 5. In germline, CDR1 is SGHTS, CDR2 YDEGEE. The CDR3 is 15 residues long.

The V gene is TRBV5-1, the J gene TRBJ1-3; possible D gene TRBD1, 5 bases. CDR3 size: 14 residues. V was cut by 4 bases and J by 4 bases, with 12 bases left in between. Germline-derived CDR1 and CDR2 are SGHRS and YFSETQ. Written as DNA, the CDR3 is TGCGCCAGCAGCCCGGGACCTGAGGGAAACACCATATATTTT. Translating it yields CASSPGPEGNTIYF.

The rearrangement joins TRBV5-4 to TRBJ2-7; D uncertain. The V gene lost 0 bases and the J gene lost 2 bases, with 9 bases spanning the gap. This CDR3 spans 14 amino acids. Germline V lookup: CDR1 SGHNT, CDR2 YYREEE (reference sequence). DNA of the CDR3: TGTGCCAGCAGCTTGGGCGCCGGCACCTACGAGCAGTACTTC. Translation gives CASSLGAGTYEQYF.

The rearrangement joins TRBV9 to TRBJ2-5, with D possibly being TRBD2 (6 bases). Looked up from germline, CDR1 is SGDLS and CDR2 is YYNGEE. The ends were cut back, 6 bases at V and 4 bases at J, with 19 bases in the middle. The CDR3 length is 15 residues. The chain's CDR3 is CASTRGRSRGETQYF. The DNA for the CDR3 is TGTGCCAGCACCCGGGGGAGATCCCGCGGAGAGACCCAGTACTTC.

The rearrangement uses TRBV11-3 and TRBJ2-1, with a possible D match to TRBD2 (5 bases). The CDR3 covers 16 residues. The germline V and J ends were trimmed by 0 bases and 1 base, with 10 bases remaining between them. Germline CDR1 and CDR2: SGHNT and YENEEA. The CDR3 coding sequence is TGTGCCAGCAGCTTAGATTTTCGGGAATCCTACAATGAGCAGTTCTTC. Translating gives CASSLDFRESYNEQFF.

The gene calls are TRBV2 and TRBJ2-3; D call uncertain. Trimming cost V 8 bases and J 0 bases, with 12 bases left between them. Germline lookup yields CDR1 SNHLY and CDR2 FYNNEI. The CDR3 covers 14 residues. CDR3 in amino acids: CASEALESTDTQYF. The CDR3 DNA sequence: TGTGCCAGCGAGGCGCTGGAGAGCACAGATACGCAGTATTTT.

The chain couples TRBV7-9 to TRBJ1-1, with a possible D match to TRBD1 (6 bases). Germline assignment: CDR1 SEHNR and CDR2 FQNEAQ (reference sequence). This CDR3 is 15 amino acids long. Trimming removed 5 bases at V and 3 bases at J, with 16 bases between. This CDR3 is CASSPHYRDYTEAFF. Written as DNA, the CDR3 is TGTGCCAGCAGCCCTCATTACAGGGATTACACTGAAGCTTTCTTT.

This clone is a singleton in its sample. The J gene is TRBJ1-2, the V gene TRBV14; a possible D gene is TRBD1 (5 bases). The CDR3 spans 15 residues. Trimming stripped 0 bases from V and 6 bases from J, with 14 bases between. Looked up from germline, CDR1 is SGHDN and CDR2 is FVKESK. The CDR3 reads CASSQDMVGRNGYTF. The CDR3 DNA follows: TGTGCCAGCAGCCAAGATATGGTGGGGCGCAATGGCTACACCTTC.

A word on this clone: This specimen includes other DNA sequences encoding the same CDR3. This chain joins TRBV4-3 and TRBJ2-7; no definite D call. This CDR3 region has 13 residues. CDR1 and CDR2 from the germline V gene are LGHNA and YSLEER. The V gene lost 0 bases and the J gene lost 3 bases, with 6 bases spanning the gap. This CDR3 is CASSQDLSYEQYF. The CDR3 nucleotides are TGCGCCAGCAGCCAAGATCTTAGCTACGAGCAGTACTTC.